The 17 T cell receptor beta chains presented below share a single source sample, sequenced in a study of cytomegalovirus exposure and HLA in healthy donors. Assay used: immunoSEQ multiplex PCR; TCRdb lists only in-frame clones, some missing. The data show 200,000 to 250,000 clones, 75% to 90% seen once. Sequencing was done on a sample of PBMCs. These receptors all stem from a woman aged 25 to 39 in good health and CMV-seropositive.

This chain joins TRBV6-5 and TRBJ1-2, with D possibly being TRBD1 (5 bases). This CDR3 has 14 amino acids. Trimming left V 0 bases short and J 8 bases short, with 13 bases between. Per the germline V gene, CDR1 is MNHEY and CDR2 is SVGAGI. The CDR3 nucleotides read TGTGCCAGCAGTTACTCGGCGGGGCGTAGCGGCTACACCTTC. Translating it yields CASSYSAGRSGYTF.

The chain uses TRBV30 and TRBJ1-1; weak D call: TRBD1 (6 bases). V was cut by 1 base and J by 5 bases, with 14 bases left in between. The CDR3 is made up of 14 amino acids. Germline V lookup: CDR1 GTSNPN, CDR2 SVGIG (reference sequence). CDR3 DNA: TGTGCCTGGAGTGCAGGGGTTATTGTTACTGAAGCTTTCTTT. Translation gives CAWSAGVIVTEAFF.

This rearrangement joins TRBV10-3 to TRBJ1-2, with D possibly being TRBD1 (6 bases). The CDR3 length is 13 residues. CDR1 is ENHRY and CDR2 is SYGVKD in the germline V gene. Trimming pared 6 bases from V and 6 bases from J, leaving 14 bases between. The CDR3 nucleotides are TGTGCCATCAGCTTGCGACAGGTCGATGGCTACACCTTC. It codes for CAISLRQVDGYTF.

In its sample, this clone was seen a few times. V is TRBV19 and J is TRBJ1-1; no clear D. Trimming stripped 5 bases from V and 0 bases from J, with 7 bases between. The CDR3 contains 13 residues. Looked up from germline, CDR1 is LNHDA and CDR2 is SQIVND (reference sequence). In nucleotides, the CDR3 is TGTGCCAGTAGTGGCACTCTGAACACTGAAGCTTTCTTT. It is translated as CASSGTLNTEAFF.

V is TRBV27 and J is TRBJ2-3; a weak D match, TRBD2 (6 bases). The CDR3 covers 14 residues. Trimming left V 7 bases short and J 4 bases short, with 15 bases between. Germline V gene lookup returns CDR1 MNHEY and CDR2 SMNVEV (reference sequence). Here the CDR3 reads CASNDLARADTQYF. The DNA for the CDR3 is TGTGCCAGCAACGATCTAGCGCGCGCAGATACGCAGTATTTT.

The CDR3 coding sequence is TGTGCCAGCAGTTTAGCAGTGGGTGGAACTGAAGCTTTCTTT. Protein product: CASSLAVGGTEAFF. This chain links TRBV28 with TRBJ1-1, with D hard to call. The V gene lost 2 bases and the J gene lost 5 bases, with 12 bases spanning the gap. The CDR3 covers 14 residues. Germline CDR1 reads MDHEN; CDR2 reads SYDVKM.

The table lists this clone with a few counts. DNA for the CDR3: TGTGCCAGCAGCCAGTTCGGGGGACCTCGGGGGCGGCGCGAGCAGTACTTC. This codes for CASSQFGGPRGRREQYF. The chain employs TRBV14 and TRBJ2-7; D might be TRBD1 or TRBD2, each matching 6 bases. The V end was cut by 3 bases, the J end by 6 bases, with 24 bases between. Looked up from germline, CDR1 is SGHDN and CDR2 is FVKESK. The CDR3 is 17 amino acids.

The rearrangement uses TRBV28 and TRBJ2-2; TRBD1 aligns across 10 bases. Trimming cost V 6 bases and J 4 bases; bases outside gene matches: 2. CDR1 and CDR2 (germline): MDHEN, SYDVKM. CDR3 length: 14 amino acids. The CDR3 loop is CASRWTGGTGELFF. The CDR3 nucleotides read TGTGCCAGCAGGTGGACAGGGGGCACCGGGGAGCTGTTTTTT.

Regarding this clone: Other DNA sequences of this sample code for an identical CDR3. The gene calls are TRBV7-2 and TRBJ2-7; D call uncertain. V was cut by 0 bases and J by 2 bases, with 5 bases left in between. The CDR3 sequence is 13 residues long. CDR1 and CDR2 from the germline V gene are SGHTA and FQGNSA. The chain's CDR3 is CASSLAATYEQYF. The CDR3 region has the DNA TGTGCCAGCAGCTTAGCCGCCACCTACGAGCAGTACTTC. The variable domain in full, completed from reference TRBV7-2 and TRBJ2-7, reads GAGVSQSPSNKVTEKGKDVELRCDPISGHTALYWYRQSLGQGLEFLIYFQGNSAPDKSGLPSDRFSAERTGGSVSTLTIQRTQQEDSAVYLCASSLAATYEQYFGPGTRLTVT.

The rearrangement joins TRBV4-1 to TRBJ2-7, with D possibly TRBD1 on 5 matching bases. The germline V gene encodes CDR1 MGHRA and CDR2 YSYEKL. Between the trimmed V and J ends, which lost 3 bases and 3 bases, there was a span of 9 bases. The CDR3 contains 13 residues. CDR3 sequence: CASSQTQGYEQYF. The CDR3 nucleotides read TGCGCCAGCAGCCAGACCCAGGGCTACGAGCAGTACTTC.

Here the CDR3 DNA reads TGTGCCAGTCGGGGGGTTCGAGCGGGAGGCCAAGGTGCAGATACGCAGTATTTT. Translating gives CASRGVRAGGQGADTQYF. V and J are TRBV7-9 and TRBJ2-3, with TRBD2 matching 9 bases. V trimming: 9 bases; J trimming: 4 bases; junction bases outside the gene matches: 20. The CDR3 is 18 amino acids. Germline V gene sequence: CDR1 SEHNR, CDR2 FQNEAQ (reference sequence).

V and J are TRBV7-8 and TRBJ2-7; D is undetermined. Germline values: CDR1 SGHVS, CDR2 FQNEAQ. This CDR3 spans 13 amino acids. V shed 4 bases and J shed 3 bases, with 10 bases lying between them. Here the CDR3 reads CASSYTANYEQYF. The CDR3 DNA reads as TGTGCCAGCAGCTATACAGCGAACTACGAGCAGTACTTC.

V usage is TRBV15 and J usage is TRBJ1-3; D is unresolved. V was clipped by 6 bases and J by 6 bases, with 6 bases between them. The germline gives CDR1 LNHNV, CDR2 YYDKDF (reference sequence). There are 11 residues in the CDR3. CDR3 region: CATRQANTIYF. The CDR3 DNA sequence: TGTGCCACCAGGCAGGCAAACACCATATATTTT.

The V call is TRBV28, the J call TRBJ2-5, with 7 nucleotides matching TRBD2. Trimming took 6 bases from V and 7 from J; bases not matched to a gene: 8. Germline CDR1 reads MDHEN; CDR2 reads SYDVKM. CDR3 length equals 13 residues. The CDR3 spells CASSPEGEGTQYF. The CDR3 DNA is TGTGCCAGCAGCCCTGAAGGGGAGGGGACCCAGTACTTC.

The gene calls are TRBV6-5 and TRBJ1-2; a possible D gene is TRBD1 (6 bases). V dropped 0 bases and J dropped 3 bases, with 11 bases sitting between them. The CDR3 sequence is 15 residues long. Germline V gene data show CDR1 as MNHEY and CDR2 as SVGAGI. The CDR3 is CASSYSIGGDYGYTF. In DNA, the CDR3 is TGTGCCAGCAGTTACTCGATCGGGGGCGACTATGGCTACACCTTC.

This chain uses TRBV9 with TRBJ1-2, with 7 bases aligning to TRBD1. Trimming at V came to 0 bases and at J to 7 bases, leaving 12 bases not matched to a gene. The length of the CDR3 is 16 residues. The germline gives CDR1 SGDLS, CDR2 YYNGEE. The CDR3 spells CASSVATVSQGGGYTF. The CDR3, as DNA: TGTGCCAGCAGCGTAGCCACGGTGTCGCAGGGGGGTGGCTACACCTTC.

V gene TRBV4-1 combines with J gene TRBJ1-2; a possible D gene is TRBD1 (5 bases). V lost 0 bases, J lost 4 bases, and 12 bases lay in between. The CDR3 is made up of 15 amino acids. The germline V gene has CDR1 MGHRA and CDR2 YSYEKL. The CDR3 is CASSQDGRVSYGYTF. CDR3 DNA: TGCGCCAGCAGCCAAGATGGCAGGGTGTCCTATGGCTACACCTTC.